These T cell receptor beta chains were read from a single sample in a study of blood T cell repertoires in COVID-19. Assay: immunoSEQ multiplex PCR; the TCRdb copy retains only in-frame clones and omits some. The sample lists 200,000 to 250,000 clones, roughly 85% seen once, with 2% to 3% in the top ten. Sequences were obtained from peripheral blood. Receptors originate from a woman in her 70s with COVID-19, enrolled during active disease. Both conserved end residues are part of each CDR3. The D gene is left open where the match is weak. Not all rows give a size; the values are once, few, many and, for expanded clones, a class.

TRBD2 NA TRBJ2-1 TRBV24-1 TGTGCCACCAGTGATTACGTTGCGGGGGGCAACAATGAGCAGTTCTTC CATSDYVAGGNNEQFF
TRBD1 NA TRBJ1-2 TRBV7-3 TGTGCCAGCAGCCCAGGGACAGGGCTGAGGGGCTACACCTTC CASSPGTGLRGYTF
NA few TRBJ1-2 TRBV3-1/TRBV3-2 TGTGCCAGCAGCCAAGTGGCAGGGGAAACCTATGGCTACACCTTC CASSQVAGETYGYTF
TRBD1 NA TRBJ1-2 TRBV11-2 TGTGCCAGCAGCTTGAGCAGGGGGCCAGGGGATGGCTACACCTTC CASSLSRGPGDGYTF
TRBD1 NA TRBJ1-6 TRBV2 TGTGCCAGCAGTTTTGGAGGGACAGGGAATTCACCCCTCCACTTT CASSFGGTGNSPLHF
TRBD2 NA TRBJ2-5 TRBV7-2 TGTGCCAGCAGCCCACGACTAGCGGGAGACGGGACCCAGTACTTC CASSPRLAGDGTQYF
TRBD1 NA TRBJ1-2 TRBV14 TGTGCCAGCTCAGGGGGATATGGCTACACCTTC CASSGGYGYTF
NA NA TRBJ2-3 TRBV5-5 TGTGCCAGCAGCCAAGGCGGGAGCACAGATACGCAGTATTTT CASSQGGSTDTQYF
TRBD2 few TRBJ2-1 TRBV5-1 TGCGCCAGCAGCTTGAACAGCGGGGGTTCCTACAATGAGCAGTTCTTC CASSLNSGGSYNEQFF
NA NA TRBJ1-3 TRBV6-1 TGTGCCAGCAGTGAACAAGAGGCGTCTGGAAACACCATATATTTT CASSEQEASGNTIYF
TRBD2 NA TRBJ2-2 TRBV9 TGTGCCAGCAGCCTGACTAGCGGGGGGGCGATCGGGGAGCTGTTTTTT CASSLTSGGAIGELFF
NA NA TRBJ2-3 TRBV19 TGTGCCAGTAGTATTGCGGGGGCCCTCACAGATACGCAGTATTTT CASSIAGALTDTQYF
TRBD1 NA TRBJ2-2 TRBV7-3 TGTGCCAGCAGTCCGCCAGGAGGACAGGGGGCTTTCGGGGAGCTGTTTTTT CASSPPGGQGAFGELFF
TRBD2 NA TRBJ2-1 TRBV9 TGTGCCAGCAGCGTAGGAGCGGGGGGGCCTATAGATGAGCAGTTCTTC CASSVGAGGPIDEQFF
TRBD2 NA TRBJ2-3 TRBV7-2 TGTGCCAGCAGCTTAGCGTCTCGACTAGCGGGAGCAGATACGCAGTATTTT CASSLASRLAGADTQYF
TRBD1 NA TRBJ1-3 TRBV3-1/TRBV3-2 TGTGCCAGCAGCGGGGACAGCTCTGGAAACACCATATATTTT CASSGDSSGNTIYF
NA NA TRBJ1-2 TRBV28 TGTGCCAGCAGTTCGGGGAACTATGGCTACACCTTC CASSSGNYGYTF
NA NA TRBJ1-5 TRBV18 TGTGCCAGCTCACCCTCGGGGGAATATCAGCCCCAGCATTTT CASSPSGEYQPQHF
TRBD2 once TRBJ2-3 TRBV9 TGTGCCAGCAGCGTAGATCCCGCGGGGGGGCAGGCAGATACGCAGTATTTT CASSVDPAGGQADTQYF
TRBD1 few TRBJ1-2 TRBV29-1 TGCAGCGCTGGGGACAGAGCGGAGGGTGGCTACACCTTC CSAGDRAEGGYTF
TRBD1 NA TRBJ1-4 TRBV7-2 TGTGCCAGCAGCTTAGAGGGGGCGCATGAAAAACTGTTTTTT CASSLEGAHEKLFF
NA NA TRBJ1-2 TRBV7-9 TGTGCCAGCACCATCTTCAGGAGGAGTGAAAAGAACTATGGCTACACCTTC CASTIFRRSEKNYGYTF
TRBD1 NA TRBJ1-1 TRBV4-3 TGCGCCAGCAGCCAAGTGGACAGGGGGCTTAGGGCTTTCTTT CASSQVDRGLRAFF
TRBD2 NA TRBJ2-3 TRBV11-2 TGTGCCAGCAGCTTAGTTGCTAGCGGGGTTTTCGCTAGCACAGATACGCAGTATTTT CASSLVASGVFASTDTQYF
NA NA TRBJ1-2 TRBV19 TGTGCCAGTAGTATAGTGGGCGACCTCCGCATTAACTATGGCTACACCTTC CASSIVGDLRINYGYTF
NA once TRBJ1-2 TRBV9 TGTGCCAGCAGCGTAGGTGCAGGGGTGGAGGGCTACACCTTC CASSVGAGVEGYTF
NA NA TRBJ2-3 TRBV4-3 TGCGCCAGCAGCCAACAGAGGGTTGGGGATACGCAGTATTTT CASSQQRVGDTQYF
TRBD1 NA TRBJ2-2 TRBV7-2 TGTGCCAGCAGCTCCCCGGACAGGGCAACCGGGGAGCTGTTTTTT CASSSPDRATGELFF
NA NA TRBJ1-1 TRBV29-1 TGCAGCGTGATTGGTCGACAGATGAACACTGAAGCTTTCTTT CSVIGRQMNTEAFF
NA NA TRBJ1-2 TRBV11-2 TGTGCCAGCAGCGCTGCTGCGGGGATTGGCTACACCTTC CASSAAAGIGYTF
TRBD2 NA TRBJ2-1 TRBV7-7 TGTGCTAGCAGCTTTCTGACTAGCAGCAATGAGCAGTTCTTC CASSFLTSSNEQFF
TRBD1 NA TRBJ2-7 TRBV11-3 TGTGCCAGCAGCTTCCTGGGGACAGAAACCTACGAGCAGTACTTC CASSFLGTETYEQYF
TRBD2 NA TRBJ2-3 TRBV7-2 TGTGCCAGCAGCCCGGGACTAGCGGTTGGTGATACGCAGTATTTT CASSPGLAVGDTQYF
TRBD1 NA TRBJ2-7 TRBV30 TGTGCCTGGAGTTCGCGGGACAGGGGGTACCACGAGCAGTACTTC CAWSSRDRGYHEQYF
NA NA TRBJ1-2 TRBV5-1 TGCGCCAGCAGCTTGGCGTCACAGAGTTCTAACTATGGCTACACCTTC CASSLASQSSNYGYTF
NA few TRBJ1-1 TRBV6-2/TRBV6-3 TGTGCCAGCAGTTCCGAATATAGCACCAGGGTATTGAGGTCTGAAGCTTTCTTT CASSSEYSTRVLRSEAFF
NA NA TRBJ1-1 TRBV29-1 TGCAGCTCACACCTCACAGGTGTGGGGAATACTGAAGCTTTCTTT CSSHLTGVGNTEAFF
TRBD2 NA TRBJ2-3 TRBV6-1 TGTGCCAGCAGTGAAGCGGTTAGCGGGGGGGGAGATACGCAGTATTTT CASSEAVSGGGDTQYF
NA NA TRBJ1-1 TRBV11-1 TGTGCCAGCAGCTTACTGGCACCGAACACTGAAGCTTTCTTT CASSLLAPNTEAFF
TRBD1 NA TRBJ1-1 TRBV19 TGTGCCAGTAGTATAGAACCAGGGGGCATGATTGAAGCTTTCTTT CASSIEPGGMIEAFF
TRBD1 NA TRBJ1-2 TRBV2 TGTGCCAGCAGCGAAACTCCGACATGGACGGACAGGGGGTATGGCTACACCTTC CASSETPTWTDRGYGYTF
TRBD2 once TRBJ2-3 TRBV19 TGTGCCAGTAGTCCCCGGACTAGCGGCATCACAGATACGCAGTATTTT CASSPRTSGITDTQYF
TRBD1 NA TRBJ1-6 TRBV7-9 TGTGCCAGCAGCTCTCAAACCGGGACAGGGGCTTCACCCCTCCACTTT CASSSQTGTGASPLHF
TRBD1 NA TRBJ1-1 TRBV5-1 TGCGCCAGCAGCTTCCCAGGACAGGGGGCCGAGGGGAAAAACATCATGAACACTGAAGCTTTCTTT CASSFPGQGAEGKNIMNTEAFF
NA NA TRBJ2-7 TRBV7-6 TGTGCCAGCCTACGACAAGCCTACGAGCAGTACTTC CASLRQAYEQYF
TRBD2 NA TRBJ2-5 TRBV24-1 TGTGCCACCAGTGATTCCATACAGACTAGCGGGAGTGTGGAGACCCAGTACTTC CATSDSIQTSGSVETQYF
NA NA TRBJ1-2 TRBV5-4 TGTGCCAGCAGCGACTTGAGGACGACAGTCAACTATGGCTACACCTTC CASSDLRTTVNYGYTF
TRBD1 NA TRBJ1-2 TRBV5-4 TGTGCCAGCAGCTTCGCGGGACAGGAAAACTATGGCTACACCTTC CASSFAGQENYGYTF
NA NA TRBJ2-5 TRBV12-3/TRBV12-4 TGTGCCAGCAGTCCGGGGGGCGCGGAGACCCAGTACTTC CASSPGGAETQYF
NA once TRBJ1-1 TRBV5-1 TGCGCCAGCAGCAGAGGGACTGAGAACACTGAAGCTTTCTTT CASSRGTENTEAFF
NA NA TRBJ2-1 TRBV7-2 TGTGCCAGCAGCTTAGACAGGAACAATGAGCAGTTCTTC CASSLDRNNEQFF
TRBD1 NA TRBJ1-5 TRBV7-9 TGTGCCAGCAGTCCAACAGGGGAAAATCAGCCCCAGCATTTT CASSPTGENQPQHF